The 30 T cell receptor beta chains below all came from one sample that was sequenced in a study of identical twins. One entry per CDR3 protein results from TCRdb running MiXCR on the 5' RACE reads. There are some 590,000 distinct CDR3 sequences in the sample; 7.5% to 10% occur only once, and approximately 3.2% lies in the top ten. These data also featured in a second study, about yellow fever vaccine responses in identical twins.

Sequenced: PBMCs. Source of these receptors: a woman aged 18-29 years in good health.

The V and J genes are TRBV2 and TRBJ2-1; perhaps TRBD2 as D (5 bases). Per germline, CDR1 SNHLY and CDR2 FYNNEI. The V gene lost 3 bases and the J gene lost 14 bases, with 8 bases spanning the gap. The CDR3 totals 10 residues. CDR3 amino acids: CASSEGREFF. The CDR3, as DNA: TGTGCCAGCAGTGAGGGGAGAGAGTTCTTC.

This rearrangement joins TRBV12-3 or TRBV12-4 to TRBJ2-3; tentatively, D is TRBD1 (6 bases). The CDR3 is 16 residues long. V was pared by 5 bases and J by 2 bases, with 17 bases between. CDR3 DNA: TGTGCCAGCAGTAGGTCCACAGGGCTCTTCACAGATACGCAGTATTTT. Protein: CASSRSTGLFTDTQYF.

The chain uses TRBV6-5 and TRBJ2-7; 7 bases align to TRBD1. J lost 2 bases, V lost 3 bases, and 4 bases had no gene match. CDR3 length: 14 residues. Germline-derived CDR1 and CDR2 are MNHEY and SVGAGI. CDR3 DNA sequence: TGTGCCAGCAGTTATCACAGGGGCCCCTACGAGCAGTACTTC. This sequence encodes CASSYHRGPYEQYF.

This clonotype came up a few times. This chain joins TRBV11-2 and TRBJ1-1, with 7 bases aligning to TRBD1. This CDR3 has 17 amino acids. Trimming took 1 base from V and 0 from J; bases not matched to a gene: 8. Per the germline V gene, CDR1 is SGHAT and CDR2 is FQNNGV. The CDR3 DNA reads as TGTGCCAGCAGCTTAGTGCCTGGGACAGTTATGAACACTGAAGCTTTCTTT. Translated, it gives CASSLVPGTVMNTEAFF.

This clonotype was counted at least ten times. This chain joins TRBV20-1 and TRBJ2-7; D is undetermined. Germline values: CDR1 DFQATT, CDR2 SNEGSKA (reference sequence). The CDR3 is 14 amino acids. The V gene lost 1 base and the J gene lost 2 bases, with 12 bases spanning the gap. DNA for the CDR3: TGCAGTGCTAGAGTCGTTGTAGGTCCCTACGAGCAGTACTTC. Translated: CSARVVVGPYEQYF.

This clonotype came up many times. The CDR3 nucleotides read TGCAGTGCTAGAGAGGAGGCAGGGATTTCTACCACAGATACGCAGTATTTT. This codes for CSAREEAGISTTDTQYF. V is TRBV20-1 and J is TRBJ2-3; D may correspond to TRBD1 or TRBD2 (5 bases each). The germline V gene has CDR1 DFQATT and CDR2 SNEGSKA (reference sequence). The CDR3 runs to 17 residues. V was pared by 0 bases and J by 2 bases, with 18 bases between.

The chain uses TRBV6-1 and TRBJ1-2; D is perhaps TRBD1 (6 bases). Trimming removed 4 bases from V and 4 bases from J, with 16 bases in between. The CDR3 length is 15 residues. CDR1 and CDR2 from the germline V gene are MNHNS and SASEGT. The CDR3 bases are TGTGCCAGCAGTGGAGAGATTGGACAGCGCTATGGCTACACCTTC. It specifies CASSGEIGQRYGYTF.

This clonotype was found a few times. The chain combines TRBV2 with TRBJ2-2; 8 bases line up with TRBD1. J gave up 7 bases and V 5 bases, and 6 bases lay outside the gene matches. The germline gives CDR1 SNHLY, CDR2 FYNNEI. The CDR3 length is 14 residues. CDR3 sequence reads: CASSPQGGNGELFF. The CDR3 DNA is TGTGCCAGCAGTCCACAGGGGGGTAACGGGGAGCTGTTTTTT.

In its sample, this clonotype was seen many times. The chain joins TRBV4-3 to TRBJ2-3, with D possibly matching TRBD1 (6 bases). The CDR3 spans 16 residues. The ends were cut back, 0 bases at V and 6 bases at J, with 16 bases in the middle. Germline V CDR1 and CDR2: LGHNA, YSLEER. The CDR3 sequence: CASSQDRVSQGDTQYF. The CDR3 DNA reads TGCGCCAGCAGCCAAGATCGCGTATCTCAGGGGGATACGCAGTATTTT.

This clonotype was observed a handful of times. This chain uses TRBV27 with TRBJ2-7; 8 nucleotides agree with TRBD1. This CDR3 spans 15 amino acids. The V gene end was trimmed by 6 bases and the J gene end by 1 base; junction bases not matched to a gene: 8. CDR1 and CDR2 (germline): MNHEY, SMNVEV (reference sequence). DNA for the CDR3: TGTGCCAGCAGCTTGGGCCGGGACAGGTCCTACGAGCAGTACTTC. Amino acids: CASSLGRDRSYEQYF.

The V gene is TRBV7-2, the J gene TRBJ2-7; the D is unclear. The CDR3 is 13 residues long. The V end lost 2 bases, the J end lost 2 bases, and 7 bases lay between the germline ends. Germline V gene data show CDR1 as SGHTA and CDR2 as FQGNSA. Here the CDR3 reads CASSLPVTYEQYF. The CDR3 DNA is TGTGCCAGCAGCTTACCTGTAACCTACGAGCAGTACTTC.

The V and J genes are TRBV15 and TRBJ2-7, with a possible D match to TRBD2 (5 bases). There are 16 residues in the CDR3. V was shortened by 0 bases and J by 5 bases, with 17 bases between the two germline ends. The germline CDR1 and CDR2 sequences are LNHNV and YYDKDF (reference sequence). The CDR3 nucleotides are TGTGCCACCAGCAGAGATATGCGGGCTAGCAGCGACGAGCAGTACTTC. It translates to CATSRDMRASSDEQYF.

The chain links TRBV7-9 to TRBJ2-1, with D perhaps TRBD2 (6 bases). The length of the CDR3 is 16 residues. The ends were cut back, 5 bases at V and 3 bases at J, with 17 bases in the middle. Germline loops: CDR1 SEHNR, CDR2 FQNEAQ (reference sequence). CDR3: CASSLSLREDYNEQFF. The CDR3 DNA sequence: TGTGCCAGCAGCCTGTCATTGAGGGAGGACTACAATGAGCAGTTCTTC.

This clonotype was seen a handful of times. The chain uses TRBV3-1 and TRBJ2-6; either TRBD1 or TRBD2 may fit D (5 bases each). This CDR3 is 15 amino acids long. Germline V gives CDR1 LGHDT, CDR2 YNNKEL (reference sequence). Trimming pared 3 bases from V and 2 bases from J, leaving 8 bases between. The CDR3 nucleotides read TGTGCCAGCAGCCAGTGGGACGCTGGGGCCAACGTCCTGACTTTC. Translated, it gives CASSQWDAGANVLTF.

This clonotype was observed many times. This sequence joins TRBV12-3 or TRBV12-4 and TRBJ2-7; weak D call: TRBD1 (5 bases). The CDR3 is made up of 14 amino acids. Trimming cost V 6 bases and J 0 bases, with 12 bases left between them. The CDR3 sequence is CASRTAQNSYEQYF. Written as DNA, the CDR3 is TGTGCCAGCAGGACAGCCCAAAACTCCTACGAGCAGTACTTC.

This clonotype was counted many times. This chain connects TRBV10-3 to TRBJ2-2, with 10 bases identical to TRBD2. V lost 8 bases, J lost 4 bases, and 7 bases stayed unmatched. This CDR3 spans 15 amino acids. Germline CDR1 and CDR2: ENHRY and SYGVKD. The CDR3 protein is CAISPGLASTGELFF. For the CDR3, the DNA is TGTGCCATCTCCCCGGGACTAGCGAGCACCGGGGAGCTGTTTTTT.

This clonotype was observed many times. The chain joins TRBV29-1 to TRBJ2-3; 12 bases map to TRBD2. CDR1 and CDR2 (germline): SQVTM, ANQGSEA. This CDR3 region has 16 residues. Trimming at V came to 4 bases and at J to 4 bases, leaving 9 bases not matched to a gene. The CDR3 DNA sequence: TGCAGCGTTGGAGCGCTTCTAGCGGGGGGGCCAGATACGCAGTATTTT. This sequence encodes CSVGALLAGGPDTQYF.

This clonotype was detected only a few times. The gene calls are TRBV20-1 and TRBJ1-3; D is perhaps TRBD1 (5 bases). The CDR3 is made up of 14 amino acids. From germline, CDR1 is DFQATT and CDR2 SNEGSKA (reference sequence). V was trimmed by 6 bases and J by 5 bases, leaving 17 bases between them. The DNA of the CDR3 is TGCAGTGCATTTCCGGGACGAAGAAGAAACACCATATATTTT. Amino acid sequence: CSAFPGRRRNTIYF.

This clonotype was detected a few times. The V and J genes are TRBV10-3 and TRBJ2-5; D is possibly TRBD1 (5 bases). There are 14 residues in the CDR3. Looked up from germline, CDR1 is ENHRY and CDR2 is SYGVKD. V dropped 4 bases and J dropped 5 bases, with 14 bases sitting between them. CDR3 loop: CAISVRQGMETQYF. DNA of the CDR3: TGTGCCATCAGTGTCAGGCAGGGTATGGAGACCCAGTACTTC.

The table lists this clonotype with many counts. The chain combines TRBV20-1 with TRBJ2-1; 9 bases fit TRBD1. Losses at the gene ends were 5 bases for V and 13 bases for J; bases not matched to a gene: 12. Germline V gene sequence: CDR1 DFQATT, CDR2 SNEGSKA (reference sequence). The CDR3 is 13 amino acids. CDR3 DNA: TGCAGTGCTCCACACCCGGGACAGGGTATACAGTTCTTC. Encoded protein: CSAPHPGQGIQFF.

This clonotype showed up just a few times. V and J are TRBV3-1 and TRBJ2-7, with unresolved D. The V gene's germline CDR1 is LGHDT and CDR2 YNNKEL (reference sequence). This CDR3 comprises 13 residues. The V and J ends lost 0 bases and 1 base respectively, with 4 bases between them. In nucleotides, the CDR3 is TGTGCCAGCAGCCAAGAAAGTTCCTACGAGCAGTACTTC. Amino acid sequence: CASSQESSYEQYF.

The chain recombines TRBV6-4 with TRBJ2-1, with TRBD2 matching 8 bases. Trimming at V came to 6 bases and at J to 4 bases, leaving 11 bases not matched to a gene. The CDR3 is 16 residues long. CDR1 is MRHNA, CDR2 SNTAGT, per germline. CDR3 sequence reads: CASSVSLAGPYNEQFF. In nucleotides, the CDR3 is TGTGCCAGCAGCGTATCTCTAGCGGGCCCATACAATGAGCAGTTCTTC.

The table lists this clonotype with many counts. V gene TRBV11-1 combines with J gene TRBJ2-1; a possible D gene is TRBD1 (6 bases). The CDR3 spans 18 residues. Germline CDR1 SGHAT, CDR2 FQDESV (reference sequence). Trimming removed 0 bases from V and 1 base from J, with 16 bases in between. In DNA, the CDR3 is TGTGCCAGCAGCTTAGCCAAACAGGGAACGGGGTCCTACAATGAGCAGTTCTTC. Translated: CASSLAKQGTGSYNEQFF.

This clonotype was seen only a few times. The J gene is TRBJ2-6, the V gene TRBV29-1, with TRBD1 identical over 7 bases. Germline V gene data show CDR1 as SQVTM and CDR2 as ANQGSEA. Losses at the gene ends were 3 bases for V and 1 base for J; bases not matched to a gene: 3. The CDR3 runs to 15 residues. CDR3 sequence (DNA): TGCAGCGTTGAGGACAGGAAGTCTGGGGCCAACGTCCTGACTTTC. It is translated as CSVEDRKSGANVLTF.

The sample holds a few counts of this clonotype. This sequence joins TRBV30 and TRBJ2-2; 12 bases map to TRBD2. Germline loops: CDR1 GTSNPN, CDR2 SVGIG (reference sequence). CDR3 length: 15 amino acids. The J segment lost 6 bases and the V segment lost 6 bases, leaving 8 bases of the junction unmatched. Here the CDR3 reads CACTASGRAAGELFF. In DNA form, the CDR3 reads TGTGCCTGCACCGCTAGCGGGAGGGCCGCCGGGGAGCTGTTTTTT. Full variable domain (remainder filled in from reference TRBV30 and TRBJ2-2): SQTIHQWPATLVQPVGSPLSLECTVEGTSNPNLYWYRQAAGRGLQLLFYSVGIGQISSEVPQNLSASRPQDRQFILSSKKLLLSDSGFYLCACTASGRAAGELFFGEGSRLTVL.

The rearrangement links TRBV6-1 to TRBJ2-3; D is undetermined. Trimming left V 11 bases short and J 5 bases short, with 20 bases between. This CDR3 contains 14 residues. Per germline, CDR1 MNHNS and CDR2 SASEGT. CDR3 sequence reads: CAGRRSPVQDTQYF. DNA for the CDR3: TGTGCCGGGCGCCGATCCCCCGTACAAGATACGCAGTATTTT.

Only a few counts were recorded for this clonotype. The chain links TRBV27 to TRBJ2-2; 10 bases map to TRBD1. CDR3 length: 17 residues. Germline assignment: CDR1 MNHEY and CDR2 SMNVEV (reference sequence). The ends lost 6 bases at V and 1 base at J; junction bases unmatched: 8. The CDR3 coding sequence is TGTGCCAGCAGCTGGGACAGGGGTAGACTGAACACCGGGGAGCTGTTTTTT. It is translated as CASSWDRGRLNTGELFF.

This clonotype was seen a handful of times. This chain connects TRBV7-9 to TRBJ2-3; perhaps D is TRBD1 or TRBD2 (6 bases each). CDR3 size: 15 residues. Germline V gives CDR1 SEHNR, CDR2 FQNEAQ (reference sequence). V shed 4 bases and J shed 1 base, with 12 bases lying between them. The CDR3 spells CASSSFRGRTDTQYF. The CDR3 nucleotides read TGTGCCAGCAGCTCTTTCCGGGGGCGCACAGATACGCAGTATTTT.

The chain uses TRBV24-1 and TRBJ1-2, with 8 bases that match TRBD1. V gave up 7 bases and J gave up 3 bases; unmatched junction bases: 3. CDR3 size: 13 residues. CDR1 is KGHDR and CDR2 is SFDVKD in the germline V gene. CDR3 DNA sequence: TGTGCCACCAGAGAGACAGGGGACTATGGCTACACCTTC. Translated, it gives CATRETGDYGYTF.

The V gene is TRBV28, the J gene TRBJ2-7, with D possibly TRBD2 on 5 matching bases. This CDR3 is built from 14 residues. Germline V gives CDR1 MDHEN, CDR2 SYDVKM. Trimming shortened V by 3 bases and J by 2 bases, and 11 bases separated the two germline ends. The CDR3: CASSLRVKAYEQYF. The CDR3 coding sequence is TGTGCCAGCAGTTTGCGGGTGAAGGCCTACGAGCAGTACTTC.